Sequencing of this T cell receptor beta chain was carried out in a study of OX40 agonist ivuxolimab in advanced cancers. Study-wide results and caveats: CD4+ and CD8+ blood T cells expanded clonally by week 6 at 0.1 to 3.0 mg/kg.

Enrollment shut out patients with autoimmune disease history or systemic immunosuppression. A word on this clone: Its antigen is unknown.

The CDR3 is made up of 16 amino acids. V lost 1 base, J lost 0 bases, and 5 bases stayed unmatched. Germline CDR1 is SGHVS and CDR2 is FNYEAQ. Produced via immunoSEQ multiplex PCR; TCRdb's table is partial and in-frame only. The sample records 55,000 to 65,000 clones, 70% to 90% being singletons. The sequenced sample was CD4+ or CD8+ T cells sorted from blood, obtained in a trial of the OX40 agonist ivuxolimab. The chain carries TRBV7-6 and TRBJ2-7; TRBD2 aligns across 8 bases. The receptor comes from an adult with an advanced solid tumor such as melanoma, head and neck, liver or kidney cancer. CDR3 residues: CASSLGLAGFSYEQYF. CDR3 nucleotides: TGTGCCAGCAGCTTAGGGTTAGCGGGGTTCTCCTACGAGCAGTACTTC.